This T cell receptor (beta chain) was identified during a study of T cell responses to AZD1222 COVID-19 vaccine. Notes on the study in general: Clonal diversity may have been underestimated in mostly white British donors. Seropositive status at baseline applied to only a handful of AZD1222 recipients. Researchers report vaccine-associated CD4 TCRs spanning spike, with dominance at 160-218 and 743-854. There were repertoire samples only from the period after the peak T cell response.

Sequenced by immunoSEQ multiplex PCR; TCRdb stores in-frame clones only, minus some. Of roughly 100,000 clones in the sample, roughly 87% were seen once. About this clone: Its target is not known.

Germline V CDR1 and CDR2: SGHDN, FVKESK. This CDR3 is built from 16 residues. Trimming removed 4 bases at V and 5 bases at J, with 21 bases between. The chain is built from TRBV14 and TRBJ2-7, with D perhaps TRBD2 (6 bases). The sequences come from peripheral blood, collected 28 days after the second AZD1222 dose. This receptor was identified in an adult who received the AZD1222 COVID-19 vaccine. The CDR3 protein is CASSPWRGGIYDEQYF. In DNA, the CDR3 is TGTGCCAGCAGCCCATGGAGAGGAGGGATATACGACGAGCAGTACTTC.